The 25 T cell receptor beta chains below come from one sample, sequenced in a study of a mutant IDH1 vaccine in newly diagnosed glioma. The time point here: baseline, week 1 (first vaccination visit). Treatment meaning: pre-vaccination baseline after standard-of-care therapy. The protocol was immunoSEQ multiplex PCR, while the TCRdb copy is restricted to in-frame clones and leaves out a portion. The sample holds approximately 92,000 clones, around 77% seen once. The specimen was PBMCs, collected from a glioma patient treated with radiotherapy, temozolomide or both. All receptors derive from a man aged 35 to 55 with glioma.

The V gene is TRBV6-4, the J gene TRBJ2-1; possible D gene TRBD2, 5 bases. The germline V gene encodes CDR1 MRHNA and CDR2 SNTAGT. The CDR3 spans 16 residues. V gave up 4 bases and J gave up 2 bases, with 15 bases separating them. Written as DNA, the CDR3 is TGTGCCAGCAGTGTTCGTGGGTACGGGGCCTACAATGAGCAGTTCTTC. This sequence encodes CASSVRGYGAYNEQFF.

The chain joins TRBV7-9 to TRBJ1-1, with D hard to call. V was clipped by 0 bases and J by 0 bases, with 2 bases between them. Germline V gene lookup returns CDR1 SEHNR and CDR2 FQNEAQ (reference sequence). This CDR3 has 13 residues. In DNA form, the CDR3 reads TGTGCCAGCAGCTTAGCAATGAACACTGAAGCTTTCTTT. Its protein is CASSLAMNTEAFF.

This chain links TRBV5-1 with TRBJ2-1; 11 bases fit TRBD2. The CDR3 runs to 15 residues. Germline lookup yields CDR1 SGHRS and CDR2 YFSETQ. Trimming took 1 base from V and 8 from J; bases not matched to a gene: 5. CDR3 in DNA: TGCGCCAGCAGCTTGAGGCTAGCGGGAGGCGATGAGCAGTTCTTC. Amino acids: CASSLRLAGGDEQFF.

CDR3 nucleotide sequence: TGTGCCATCAGTGAGACTAGCGGACAAGAGACCCAGTACTTC. Its translation is CAISETSGQETQYF. The chain joins TRBV10-3 to TRBJ2-5; 8 positions match TRBD2. Per germline, CDR1 ENHRY and CDR2 SYGVKD. The CDR3 sequence is 14 residues long. After removal of 2 bases from V and 2 bases from J, the junction contained 1 base not matched to a gene.

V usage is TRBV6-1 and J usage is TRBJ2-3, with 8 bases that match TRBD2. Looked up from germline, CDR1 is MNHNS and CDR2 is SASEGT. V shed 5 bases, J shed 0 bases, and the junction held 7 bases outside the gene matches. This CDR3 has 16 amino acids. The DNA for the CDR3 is TGTGCCAGCAGTCAAGACCCGGGGGGGAGCACAGATACGCAGTATTTT. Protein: CASSQDPGGSTDTQYF.

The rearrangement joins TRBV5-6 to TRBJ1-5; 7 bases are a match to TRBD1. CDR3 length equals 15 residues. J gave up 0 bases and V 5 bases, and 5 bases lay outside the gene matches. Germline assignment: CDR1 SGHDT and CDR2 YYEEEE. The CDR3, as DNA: TGTGCCAGCAGGCCCGGGACAGATAGCAATCAGCCCCAGCATTTT. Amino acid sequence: CASRPGTDSNQPQHF.

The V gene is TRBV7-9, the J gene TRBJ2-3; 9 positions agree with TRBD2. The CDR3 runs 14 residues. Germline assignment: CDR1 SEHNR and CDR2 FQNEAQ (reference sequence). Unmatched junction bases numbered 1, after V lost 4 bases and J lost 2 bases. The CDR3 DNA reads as TGTGCCAGCAGCTCTAGCGGGGCCACAGATACGCAGTATTTT. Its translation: CASSSSGATDTQYF.

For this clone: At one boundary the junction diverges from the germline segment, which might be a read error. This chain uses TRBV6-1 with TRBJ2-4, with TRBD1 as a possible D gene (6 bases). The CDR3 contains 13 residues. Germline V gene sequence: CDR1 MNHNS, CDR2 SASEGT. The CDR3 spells CASTEGQSNIQYF. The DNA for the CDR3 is TGTGCCAGCACTGAAGGACAGTCAAACATTCAGTACTTC.

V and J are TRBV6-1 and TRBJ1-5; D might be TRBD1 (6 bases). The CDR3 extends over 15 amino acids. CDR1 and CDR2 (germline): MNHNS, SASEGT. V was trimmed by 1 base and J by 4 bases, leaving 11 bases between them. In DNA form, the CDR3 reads TGTGCCAGCAGTGAAGGCTGGACAGAAAATCAGCCCCAGCATTTT. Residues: CASSEGWTENQPQHF.

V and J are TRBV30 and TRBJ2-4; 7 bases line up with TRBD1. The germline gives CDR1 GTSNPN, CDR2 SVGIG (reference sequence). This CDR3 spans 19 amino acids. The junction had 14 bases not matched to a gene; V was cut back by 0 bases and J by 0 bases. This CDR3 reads CAWSVLFEQGSLAKNIQYF. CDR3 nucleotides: TGTGCCTGGAGTGTACTGTTCGAACAGGGGTCTCTAGCCAAAAACATTCAGTACTTC.

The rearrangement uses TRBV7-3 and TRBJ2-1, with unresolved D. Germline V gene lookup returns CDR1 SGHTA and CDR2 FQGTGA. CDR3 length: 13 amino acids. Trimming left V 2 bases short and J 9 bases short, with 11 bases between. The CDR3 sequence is CASSLGPGSEQFF. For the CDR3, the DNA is TGTGCCAGCAGCTTAGGGCCAGGTAGTGAGCAGTTCTTC.

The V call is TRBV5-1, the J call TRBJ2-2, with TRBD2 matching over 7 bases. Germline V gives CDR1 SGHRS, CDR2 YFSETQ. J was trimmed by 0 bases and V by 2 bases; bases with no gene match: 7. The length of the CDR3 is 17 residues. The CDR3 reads CASSFGLAVANTGELFF. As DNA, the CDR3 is TGCGCCAGCAGCTTCGGGCTAGCGGTCGCGAACACCGGGGAGCTGTTTTTT.

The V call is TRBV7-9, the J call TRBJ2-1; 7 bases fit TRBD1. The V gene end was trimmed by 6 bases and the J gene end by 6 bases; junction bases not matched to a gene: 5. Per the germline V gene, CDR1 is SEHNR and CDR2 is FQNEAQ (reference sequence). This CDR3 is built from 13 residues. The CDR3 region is CASSRQGVNEQFF. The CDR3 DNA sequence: TGTGCCAGCAGTCGACAGGGTGTCAATGAGCAGTTCTTC.

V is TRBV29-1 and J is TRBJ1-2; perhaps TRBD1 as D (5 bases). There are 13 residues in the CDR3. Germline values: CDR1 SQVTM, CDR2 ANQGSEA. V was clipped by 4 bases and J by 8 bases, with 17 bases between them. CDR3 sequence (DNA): TGCAGCGTTGTTTGGGGCAGTATGGAAGGCTACACCTTC. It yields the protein CSVVWGSMEGYTF.

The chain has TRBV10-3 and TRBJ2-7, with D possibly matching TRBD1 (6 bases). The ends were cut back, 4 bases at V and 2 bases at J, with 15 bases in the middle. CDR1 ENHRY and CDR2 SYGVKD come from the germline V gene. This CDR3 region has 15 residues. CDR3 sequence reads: CAISAEGGTTYEQYF. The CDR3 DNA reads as TGTGCCATCAGTGCCGAAGGGGGTACCACCTACGAGCAGTACTTC.

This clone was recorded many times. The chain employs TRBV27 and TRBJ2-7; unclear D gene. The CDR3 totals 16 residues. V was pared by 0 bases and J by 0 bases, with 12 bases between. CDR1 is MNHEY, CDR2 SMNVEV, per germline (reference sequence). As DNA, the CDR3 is TGTGCCAGCAGTTTATCGTCCAGTCTATCCTCCTACGAGCAGTACTTC. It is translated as CASSLSSSLSSYEQYF.

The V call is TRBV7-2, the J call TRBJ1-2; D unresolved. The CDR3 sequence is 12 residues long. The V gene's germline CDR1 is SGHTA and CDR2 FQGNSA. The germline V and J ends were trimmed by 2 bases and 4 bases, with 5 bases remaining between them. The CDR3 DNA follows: TGTGCCAGCAGCTTATTCCGCTATGGCTACACCTTC. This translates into CASSLFRYGYTF.

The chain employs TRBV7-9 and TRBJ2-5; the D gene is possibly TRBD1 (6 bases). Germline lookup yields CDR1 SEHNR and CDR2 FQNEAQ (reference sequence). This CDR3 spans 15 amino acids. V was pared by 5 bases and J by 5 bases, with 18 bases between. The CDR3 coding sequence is TGTGCCAGCAGCCACCCTGGACAGTCTCGGGAGACCCAGTACTTC. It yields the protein CASSHPGQSRETQYF.

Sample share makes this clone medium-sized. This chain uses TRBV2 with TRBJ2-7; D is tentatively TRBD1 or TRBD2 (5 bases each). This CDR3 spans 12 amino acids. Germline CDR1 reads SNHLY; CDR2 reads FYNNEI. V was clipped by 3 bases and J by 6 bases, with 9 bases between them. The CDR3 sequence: CASSEDGTEQYF. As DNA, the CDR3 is TGTGCCAGCAGTGAGGACGGGACCGAGCAGTACTTC.

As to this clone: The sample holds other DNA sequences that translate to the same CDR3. CDR3 sequence reads: CASSSIGFYEQYF. CDR3 nucleotides: TGTGCCAGCAGTTCGATAGGGTTCTACGAGCAGTACTTC. The chain joins TRBV6-5 to TRBJ2-7; D remains ambiguous. This CDR3 is 13 amino acids long. CDR1 MNHEY and CDR2 SVGAGI come from the germline V gene. V lost 4 bases and J lost 3, with 10 bases in between.

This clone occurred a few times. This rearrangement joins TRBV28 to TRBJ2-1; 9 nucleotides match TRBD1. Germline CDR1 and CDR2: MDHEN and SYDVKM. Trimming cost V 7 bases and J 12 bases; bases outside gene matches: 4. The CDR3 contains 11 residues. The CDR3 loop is CASIGGQGQFF. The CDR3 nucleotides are TGTGCCAGCATCGGGGGACAGGGGCAGTTCTTC.

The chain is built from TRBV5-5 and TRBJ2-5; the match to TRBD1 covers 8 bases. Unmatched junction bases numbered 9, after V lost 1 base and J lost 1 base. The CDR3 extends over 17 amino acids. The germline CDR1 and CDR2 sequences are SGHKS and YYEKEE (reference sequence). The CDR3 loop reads CASSLKQGEPPQETQYF. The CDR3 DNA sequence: TGTGCCAGCAGCTTGAAACAGGGGGAACCCCCCCAAGAGACCCAGTACTTC.

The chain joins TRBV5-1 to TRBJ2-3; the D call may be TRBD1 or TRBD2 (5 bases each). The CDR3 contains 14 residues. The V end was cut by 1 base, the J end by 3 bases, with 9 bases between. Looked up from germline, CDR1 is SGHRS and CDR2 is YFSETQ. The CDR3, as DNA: TGCGCCAGCAGCTTGACCGGGGCGACAGATACGCAGTATTTT. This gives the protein CASSLTGATDTQYF.

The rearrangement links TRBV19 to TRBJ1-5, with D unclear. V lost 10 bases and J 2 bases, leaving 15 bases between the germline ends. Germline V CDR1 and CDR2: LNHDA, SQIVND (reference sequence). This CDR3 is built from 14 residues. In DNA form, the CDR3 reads TGTGCCACGCGTACGATGGGAGGCAATCAGCCCCAGCATTTT. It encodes CATRTMGGNQPQHF.

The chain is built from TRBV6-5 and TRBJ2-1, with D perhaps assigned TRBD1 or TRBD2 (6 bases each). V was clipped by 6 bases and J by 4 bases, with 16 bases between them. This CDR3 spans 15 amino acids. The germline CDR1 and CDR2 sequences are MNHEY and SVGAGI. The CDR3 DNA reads TGTGCCAGCAGCACGGGGGCTCCGGCATACAATGAGCAGTTCTTC. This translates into CASSTGAPAYNEQFF.